This T cell receptor beta chain came from a study of blood T cell repertoires in COVID-19. As for the study in general: COVID-19 samples from acute and convalescent phases originated in the United States, Italy and Spain. PBMCs, B-cell-depleted T cells, or T cells provided the cDNA or gDNA that made up the material.

As originally analysed: Estimation of nucleated cell counts relied on the amplification of reference gene primers. Libraries were prepared by immunoSEQ multiplex PCR; TCRdb keeps only in-frame clonotypes and omits some of them. The DNA was the basis for D and trimming; V, J and clone size are from that table. The sample comprises about 170,000 clones, 84% of which are singletons, and around 7.7% rests with the top ten. The CDR3 runs to 15 residues. The V and J ends lost 6 bases and 0 bases respectively, with 13 bases between them. CDR1 is MNHEY and CDR2 is SVGEGT in the germline V gene. The chain has TRBV6-2 or TRBV6-3 and TRBJ2-3, with D possibly being TRBD2 (6 bases). Sequences were obtained from peripheral blood. The receptor was isolated from a man in his forties who had recovered from COVID-19. The CDR3 protein is CASSLPGLSTDTQYF. The CDR3 nucleotides read TGTGCCAGCAGCCTACCGGGACTTAGCACAGATACGCAGTATTTT.